This TCR beta chain was identified in a study of breast tumors, draining lymph nodes, adjacent tissues (dated by TCRdb to the mid-2010s). Regarding the complete study: The study compared TCR beta repertoires across tumor, adjacent nontumor tissue and axillary lymph nodes from breast cancer patients. The study aimed to assess the relationships and possible T-cell exchange between tumor, surrounding tissue and draining lymph node repertoires in human breast cancer. Overall results and qualifications from the work: The similarity between tumor and nontumor tissue repertoires was significantly greater in luminal-like breast cancer than in basal-like breast cancer. The conclusion that tumor T cells originate in lymph nodes was presented as consistent with a hypothesis rather than as directly demonstrated. Tumor T-cell repertoires showed less diversity than lymph node repertoires and more diversity than nontumor tissue repertoires, and tumor T-cell repertoires showed preferential V and J gene usage. The data were judged consistent with most tumor T cells deriving from the lymph node and then expanding within tumor tissue.

This clonotype occurred many times. Its target antigen remains unknown. Per-nucleotide qualities are absent, and no much larger clonotype sits a single base away. Data came from an Illumina HiSeq 2000. Multiplex PCR amplification was used to generate the TCR beta chain libraries. High-throughput sequencing was used to analyze the amplified TCR beta chain products. In TCRdb, the public reads were trimmed at Q25 with fastp and aligned with MiXCR, with productive beta chains retained. Each CDR3 protein appears once, grouped with its most common genes and DNA. The sample records about 230,000 distinct CDR3 sequences, approximately 29% of which are singletons. Jointly, the top ten make up over 1.1% of the sample. Lymph node samples came from the axillary draining lymph nodes of breast cancer patients. The trim is 0 bases for V and 5 bases for J, with a gap of 8 bases between the germline ends. The germline V gene (reference sequence) provides CDR1 LGHDT and CDR2 YNNKEL. From cysteine to phenylalanine, the CDR3 is 13 amino acids long. Only the CDR3 portion is preserved as DNA: 39 bases, with reading frame beginning at the first base.

The chain was built from TRBV3-1 and TRBJ2-7; the D gene assignment is ambiguous. The specimen sequenced was axillary lymph node tissue. This TCR was recovered from a female donor with breast cancer. Some clones in this sample may be carry-over from other donors' samples. CDR3 protein: CASSQDWSHEQYF. The DNA sequence is given as TGTGCCAGCAGCCAAGATTGGAGCCACGAGCAGTACTTC.